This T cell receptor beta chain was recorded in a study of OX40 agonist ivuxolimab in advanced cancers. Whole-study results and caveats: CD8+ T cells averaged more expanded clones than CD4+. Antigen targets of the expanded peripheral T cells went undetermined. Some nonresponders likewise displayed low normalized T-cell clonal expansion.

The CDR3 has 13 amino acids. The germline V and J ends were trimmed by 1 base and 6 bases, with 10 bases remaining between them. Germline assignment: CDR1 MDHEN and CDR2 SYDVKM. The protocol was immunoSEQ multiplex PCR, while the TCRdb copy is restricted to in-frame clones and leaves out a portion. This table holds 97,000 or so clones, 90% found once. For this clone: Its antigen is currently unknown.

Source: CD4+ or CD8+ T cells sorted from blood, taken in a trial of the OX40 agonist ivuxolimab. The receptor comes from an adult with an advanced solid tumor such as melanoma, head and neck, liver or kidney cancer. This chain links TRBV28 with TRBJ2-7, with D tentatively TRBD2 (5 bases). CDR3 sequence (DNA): TGTGCCAGCAGTTTATCGGGGATCGGCGAGCAGTACTTC. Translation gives CASSLSGIGEQYF.